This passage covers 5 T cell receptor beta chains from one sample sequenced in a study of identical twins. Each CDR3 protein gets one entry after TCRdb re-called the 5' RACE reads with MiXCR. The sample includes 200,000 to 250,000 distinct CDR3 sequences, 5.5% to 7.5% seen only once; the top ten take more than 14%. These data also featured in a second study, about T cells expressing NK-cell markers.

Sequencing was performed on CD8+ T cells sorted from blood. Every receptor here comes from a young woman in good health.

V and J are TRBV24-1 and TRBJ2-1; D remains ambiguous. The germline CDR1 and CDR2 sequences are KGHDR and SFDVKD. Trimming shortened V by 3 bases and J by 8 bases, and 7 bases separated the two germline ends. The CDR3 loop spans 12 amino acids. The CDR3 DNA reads TGTGCCACCAGTGATGACACGCATGAGCAGTTCTTC. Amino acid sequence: CATSDDTHEQFF.

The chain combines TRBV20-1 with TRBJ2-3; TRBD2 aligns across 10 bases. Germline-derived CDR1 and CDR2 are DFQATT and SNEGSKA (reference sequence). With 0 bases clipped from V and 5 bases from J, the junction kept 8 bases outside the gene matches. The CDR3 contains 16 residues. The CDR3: CSARDRASGGGDTQYF. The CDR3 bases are TGCAGTGCTAGAGATCGAGCTAGCGGGGGAGGAGATACGCAGTATTTT.

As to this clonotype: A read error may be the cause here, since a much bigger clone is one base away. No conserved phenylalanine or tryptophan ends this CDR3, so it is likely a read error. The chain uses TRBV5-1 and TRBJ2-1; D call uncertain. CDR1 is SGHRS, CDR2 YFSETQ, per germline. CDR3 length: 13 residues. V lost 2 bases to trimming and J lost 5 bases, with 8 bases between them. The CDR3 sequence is CASSLPPHNEQFL. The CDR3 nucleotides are TGCGCCAGCAGCTTACCCCCTCACAATGAGCAGTTCCTC.

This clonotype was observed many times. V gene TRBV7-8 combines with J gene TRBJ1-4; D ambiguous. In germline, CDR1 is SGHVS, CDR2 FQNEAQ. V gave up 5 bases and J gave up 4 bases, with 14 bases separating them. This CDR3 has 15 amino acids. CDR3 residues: CASSRAAQINEKLFF. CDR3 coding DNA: TGTGCCAGCAGCCGGGCGGCTCAAATTAATGAAAAACTGTTTTTT.

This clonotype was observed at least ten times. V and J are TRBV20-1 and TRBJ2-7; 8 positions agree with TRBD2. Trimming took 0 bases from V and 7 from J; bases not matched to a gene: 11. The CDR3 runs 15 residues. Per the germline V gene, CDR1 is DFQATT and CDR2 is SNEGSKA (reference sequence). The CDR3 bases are TGCAGTGCTAGAGATCCCTTGCGGGAGGCGGGGGAGCAGTACTTC. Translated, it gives CSARDPLREAGEQYF.